The next 12 T cell receptor beta chains were all read from a single sample in a study of blood T cell repertoires in COVID-19. Only in-frame clones appear in the TCRdb table, and some are missing; sequencing was by immunoSEQ multiplex PCR. The sample holds 71,000 or so clones; more than 75% are singletons and the top ten take around 8%. Sequences were obtained from peripheral blood. These receptors all come from a man between 50 and 59 years old with active COVID-19.

The gene calls are TRBV4-1 and TRBJ2-7; TRBD2 is a possible D gene (5 bases). V was shortened by 0 bases and J by 3 bases, with 9 bases between the two germline ends. Germline CDR1 MGHRA, CDR2 YSYEKL. The CDR3 covers 14 residues. CDR3 sequence: CASSQDNRGYEQYF. The CDR3 nucleotides are TGCGCCAGCAGCCAAGACAACCGGGGCTACGAGCAGTACTTC.

The gene calls are TRBV5-3 and TRBJ2-7; 13 bases map to TRBD2. TRBV5-3 is sorted into the ORF group, with uncertain function. This CDR3 region has 17 residues. With V trimmed by 3 bases and J by 3 bases, 9 bases remained unmatched. DNA for the CDR3: TGTGCCAGAAGCTCACTAGCGGGAGGGCCCTTTGACTACGAGCAGTACTTC. As protein: CARSSLAGGPFDYEQYF.

The gene calls are TRBV9 and TRBJ1-2; D is unresolved. Trimming stripped 0 bases from V and 3 bases from J, with 12 bases between. The length of the CDR3 is 15 residues. Germline V lookup: CDR1 SGDLS, CDR2 YYNGEE. CDR3 bases: TGTGCCAGCAGCGTAGACGTAGAGGGCTACTATGGCTACACCTTC. Amino acids: CASSVDVEGYYGYTF. The full variable domain, rest sourced from reference TRBV9 and TRBJ1-2, is DSGVTQTPKHLITATGQRVTLRCSPRSGDLSVYWYQQSLDQGLQFLIQYYNGEERAKGNILERFSAQQFPDLHSELNLSSLELGDSALYFCASSVDVEGYYGYTFGSGTRLTVV.

The chain links TRBV28 to TRBJ1-5; 8 nucleotides align to TRBD1. J gave up 7 bases and V 6 bases, and 8 bases lay outside the gene matches. The CDR3 sequence is 14 residues long. Germline-derived CDR1 and CDR2 are MDHEN and SYDVKM. The CDR3: CASRSGQGGQPQHF. The CDR3 DNA follows: TGTGCCAGCAGATCCGGACAGGGAGGCCAGCCCCAGCATTTT.

This sequence joins TRBV19 and TRBJ2-7, with D perhaps matching TRBD2 (5 bases). The length of the CDR3 is 13 residues. Germline CDR1 LNHDA, CDR2 SQIVND (reference sequence). The V and J ends lost 3 bases and 4 bases respectively, with 10 bases between them. The CDR3 DNA follows: TGTGCCAGTAGTATCGGGGAAAGGTACGAGCAGTACTTC. It translates to CASSIGERYEQYF. Variable domain in full (rest from reference TRBV19 and TRBJ2-7): DGGITQSPKYLFRKEGQNVTLSCEQNLNHDAMYWYRQDPGQGLRLIYYSQIVNDFQKGDIAEGYSVSREKKESFPLTVTSAQKNPTAFYLCASSIGERYEQYFGPGTRLTVT.

This chain joins TRBV5-6 and TRBJ2-5, with D unresolved. Germline CDR1 SGHDT, CDR2 YYEEEE. Between the trimmed V and J ends, which lost 5 bases and 3 bases, there was a span of 14 bases. There are 14 residues in the CDR3. CDR3 sequence: CASSLRSRKETQYF. The CDR3 bases are TGTGCCAGCAGTCTCCGATCGAGGAAAGAGACCCAGTACTTC.

This chain links TRBV6-5 with TRBJ1-4; tentative D call: TRBD1 (5 bases). Trimming took off 2 bases at V and 5 bases at J, with 12 bases between the two ends. The CDR3 length is 15 residues. Germline V gene data show CDR1 as MNHEY and CDR2 as SVGAGI. The CDR3 DNA reads TGTGCCAGCAGTTACGACGGGGGGTCCAATGAAAAACTGTTTTTT. Protein product: CASSYDGGSNEKLFF.

The gene calls are TRBV29-1 and TRBJ2-1, with D maybe TRBD1 (6 bases). The germline V gene encodes CDR1 SQVTM and CDR2 ANQGSEA. This CDR3 region has 14 residues. Between the trimmed V and J ends, which lost 4 bases and 2 bases, there was a span of 12 bases. In nucleotides, the CDR3 is TGCAGCGTTGTAGGGGGTTTCCCCTACAATGAGCAGTTCTTC. Its protein is CSVVGGFPYNEQFF.

The chain has TRBV27 and TRBJ2-7; weak D call: TRBD2 (5 bases). CDR1 and CDR2 from the germline V gene are MNHEY and SMNVEV (reference sequence). V lost 8 bases, J lost 0 bases, and 11 bases lay in between. This CDR3 has 13 residues. The CDR3: CASGLADSYEQYF. The CDR3 coding sequence is TGTGCCAGCGGCCTAGCTGACTCCTACGAGCAGTACTTC.

This rearrangement joins TRBV9 to TRBJ2-7, with unresolved D. The CDR3 covers 15 residues. The germline V gene has CDR1 SGDLS and CDR2 YYNGEE. Deletions cut 4 bases from V and 5 bases from J, with 19 bases between. The CDR3 protein is CASSPDLTRGHEQYF. DNA for the CDR3: TGTGCCAGCAGCCCCGACCTTACCAGAGGCCACGAGCAGTACTTC.

This sequence joins TRBV30 and TRBJ1-3; D call uncertain. The V end was cut by 1 base, the J end by 0 bases, with 4 bases between. The CDR3 runs 13 residues. Germline lookup yields CDR1 GTSNPN and CDR2 SVGIG (reference sequence). Here the CDR3 reads CAWSAGSGNTIYF. As DNA, the CDR3 is TGTGCCTGGAGTGCCGGCTCTGGAAACACCATATATTTT.

This chain links TRBV19 with TRBJ1-5; TRBD1 aligns across 9 bases. Germline values: CDR1 LNHDA, CDR2 SQIVND (reference sequence). The CDR3 consists of 14 residues. V lost 4 bases to trimming and J lost 6 bases; unmatched junction nucleotides: 4. CDR3 sequence: CASSRTGGPQPQHF. Written as DNA, the CDR3 is TGTGCCAGTAGTAGAACAGGGGGCCCTCAGCCCCAGCATTTT.